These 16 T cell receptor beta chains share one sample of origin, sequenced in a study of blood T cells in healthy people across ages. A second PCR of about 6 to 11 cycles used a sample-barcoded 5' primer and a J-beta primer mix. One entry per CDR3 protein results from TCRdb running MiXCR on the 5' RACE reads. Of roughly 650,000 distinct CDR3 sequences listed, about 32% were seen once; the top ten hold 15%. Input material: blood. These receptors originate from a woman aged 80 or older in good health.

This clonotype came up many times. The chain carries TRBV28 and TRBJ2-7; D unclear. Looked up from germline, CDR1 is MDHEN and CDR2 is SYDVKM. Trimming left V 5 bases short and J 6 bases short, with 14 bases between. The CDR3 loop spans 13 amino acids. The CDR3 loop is CASSGWARGEQYF. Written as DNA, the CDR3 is TGTGCCAGCAGTGGATGGGCCAGAGGCGAGCAGTACTTC.

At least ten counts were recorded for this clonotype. CDR3 DNA sequence: TGCGCCAGCAGCCGAGATGGGGGGTTTTACAATGAGCAGTTCTTC. It yields the protein CASSRDGGFYNEQFF. The chain carries TRBV5-1 and TRBJ2-1; possibly TRBD2 for D (6 bases). V lost 4 bases to trimming and J lost 4 bases, with 15 bases between them. The germline CDR1 and CDR2 sequences are SGHRS and YFSETQ. The CDR3 consists of 15 residues.

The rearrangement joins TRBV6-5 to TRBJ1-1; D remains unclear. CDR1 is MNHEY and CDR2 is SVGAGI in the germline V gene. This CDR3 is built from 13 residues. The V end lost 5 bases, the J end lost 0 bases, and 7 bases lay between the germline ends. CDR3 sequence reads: CASSEILNTEAFF. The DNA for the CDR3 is TGTGCCAGCAGTGAGATCTTGAACACTGAAGCTTTCTTT.

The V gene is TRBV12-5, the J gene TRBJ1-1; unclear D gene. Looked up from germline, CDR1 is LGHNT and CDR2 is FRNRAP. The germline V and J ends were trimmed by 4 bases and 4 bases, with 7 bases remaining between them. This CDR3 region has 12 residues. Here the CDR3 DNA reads TGTGCTAGTGGTTCCCCGGGCACTGAAGCTTTCTTT. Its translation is CASGSPGTEAFF.

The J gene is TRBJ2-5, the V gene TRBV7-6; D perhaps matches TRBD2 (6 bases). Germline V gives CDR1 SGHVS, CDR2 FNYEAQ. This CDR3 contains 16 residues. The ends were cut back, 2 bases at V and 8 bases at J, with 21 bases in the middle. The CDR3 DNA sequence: TGTGCCAGCAGCTTAACCAACGGGGGAGCCCAGGGAACCCAGTACTTC. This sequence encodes CASSLTNGGAQGTQYF.

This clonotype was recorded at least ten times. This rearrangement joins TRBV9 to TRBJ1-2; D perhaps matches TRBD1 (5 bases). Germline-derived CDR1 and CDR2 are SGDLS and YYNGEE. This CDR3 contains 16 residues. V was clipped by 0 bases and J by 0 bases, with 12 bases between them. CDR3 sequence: CASSVARDGSNYGYTF. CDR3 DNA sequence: TGTGCCAGCAGCGTAGCCCGGGACGGATCTAACTATGGCTACACCTTC.

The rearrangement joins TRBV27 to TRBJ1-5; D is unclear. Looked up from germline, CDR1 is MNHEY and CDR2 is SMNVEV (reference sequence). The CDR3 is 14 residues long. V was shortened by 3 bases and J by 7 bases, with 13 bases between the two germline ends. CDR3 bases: TGTGCCAGCAGTTTGTCTATAGGCGGCCAGCCCCAGCATTTT. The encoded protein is CASSLSIGGQPQHF.

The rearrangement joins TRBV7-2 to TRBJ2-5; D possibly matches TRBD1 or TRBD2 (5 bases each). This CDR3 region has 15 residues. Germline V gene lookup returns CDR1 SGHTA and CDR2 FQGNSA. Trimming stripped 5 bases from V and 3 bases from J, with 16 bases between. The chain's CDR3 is CASSRLGTVEETQYF. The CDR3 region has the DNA TGTGCCAGCAGCCGTTTGGGGACCGTCGAAGAGACCCAGTACTTC.

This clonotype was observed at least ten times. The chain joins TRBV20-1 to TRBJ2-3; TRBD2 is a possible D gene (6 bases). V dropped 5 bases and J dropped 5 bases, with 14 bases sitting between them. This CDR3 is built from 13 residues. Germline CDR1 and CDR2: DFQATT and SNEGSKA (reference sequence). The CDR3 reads CSAGRWGLDTQYF. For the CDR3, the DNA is TGCAGTGCTGGGAGGTGGGGTTTAGATACGCAGTATTTT.

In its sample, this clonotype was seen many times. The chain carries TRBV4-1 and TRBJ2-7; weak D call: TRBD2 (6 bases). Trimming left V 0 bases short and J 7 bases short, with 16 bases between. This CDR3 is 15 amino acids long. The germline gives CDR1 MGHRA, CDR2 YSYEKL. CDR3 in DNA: TGCGCCAGCAGCCAAGAGGCGGGGCCCCTGGGAGAGCAGTACTTC. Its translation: CASSQEAGPLGEQYF.

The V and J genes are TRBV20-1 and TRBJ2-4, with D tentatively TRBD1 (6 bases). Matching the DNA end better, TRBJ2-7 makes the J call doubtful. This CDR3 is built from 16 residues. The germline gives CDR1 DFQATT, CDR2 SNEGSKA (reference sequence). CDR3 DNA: TGCAGTGCTAGAGCACCGGACAGCATAATCCCCTACGAGCAGTACTTC. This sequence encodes CSARAPDSIIPYEQYF.

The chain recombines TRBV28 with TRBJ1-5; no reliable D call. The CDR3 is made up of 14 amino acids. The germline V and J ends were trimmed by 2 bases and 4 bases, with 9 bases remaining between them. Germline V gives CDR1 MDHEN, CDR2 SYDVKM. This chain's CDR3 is CASSLQVDNQPQHF. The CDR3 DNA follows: TGTGCCAGCAGTTTACAGGTAGATAATCAGCCCCAGCATTTT.

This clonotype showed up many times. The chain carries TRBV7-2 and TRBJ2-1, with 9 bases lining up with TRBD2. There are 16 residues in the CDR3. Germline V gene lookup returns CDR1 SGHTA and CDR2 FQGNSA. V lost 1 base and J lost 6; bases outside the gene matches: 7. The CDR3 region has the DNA TGTGCCAGCAGCTTAGGCGGGGGGGCCCGGAGCAATGAGCAGTTCTTC. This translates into CASSLGGGARSNEQFF.

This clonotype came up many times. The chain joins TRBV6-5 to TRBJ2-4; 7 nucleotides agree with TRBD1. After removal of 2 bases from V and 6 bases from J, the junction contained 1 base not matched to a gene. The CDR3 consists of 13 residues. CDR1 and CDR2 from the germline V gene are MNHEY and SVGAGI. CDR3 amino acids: CASSYGTANIQYF. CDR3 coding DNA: TGTGCCAGCAGTTACGGGACAGCAAACATTCAGTACTTC.

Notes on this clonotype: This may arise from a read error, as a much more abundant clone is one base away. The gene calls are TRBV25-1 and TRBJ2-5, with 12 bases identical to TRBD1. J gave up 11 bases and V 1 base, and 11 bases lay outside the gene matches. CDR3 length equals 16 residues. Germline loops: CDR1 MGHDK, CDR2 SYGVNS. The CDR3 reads CASSEFGTGGLGQQYF. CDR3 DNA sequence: TGTGCCAGCAGTGAATTTGGGACAGGGGGCCTTGGGCAGCAGTACTTC. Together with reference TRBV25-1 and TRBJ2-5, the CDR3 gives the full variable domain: EADIYQTPRYLVIGTGKKITLECSQTMGHDKMYWYQQDPGMELHLIHYSYGVNSTEKGDLSSESTVSRIRTEHFPLTLESARPSHTSQYLCASSEFGTGGLGQQYFGPGTRLLVL.

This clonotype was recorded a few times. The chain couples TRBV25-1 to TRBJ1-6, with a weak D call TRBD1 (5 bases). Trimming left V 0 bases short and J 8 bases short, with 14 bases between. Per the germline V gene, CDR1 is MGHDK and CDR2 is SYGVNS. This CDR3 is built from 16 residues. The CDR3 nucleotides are TGTGCCAGCAGTGAATATTCGGGCGCGGGGGATTCACCCCTCCACTTT. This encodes CASSEYSGAGDSPLHF.